These T cell receptor beta chains were read from a single sample in a study of beta chain features in type 1 diabetes. The repertoire was sequenced with immunoSEQ multiplex PCR; TCRdb's copy has only in-frame clones and lacks some. This sample yields 350,000 to 450,000 clones, of which approximately 15% are seen a single time; under 0.04% belongs to the top ten. The sequenced sample was naive CD4+ T cells from blood. These receptors all stem from a man aged 25-40 years in good health. CDR3s include the opening cysteine and the closing phenylalanine or tryptophan. The D gene is left open where the match is weak. Some rows mark clone size as missing; the rest say once, few, many or name a class of expanded clone.

d_call clone_size j_call v_call cdr3_aa cdr3_nt
- few TRBJ2-1 TRBV9 CASSLRPLYRNEQFF TGTGCCAGCAGCCTCCGGCCCCTCTACCGCAATGAGCAGTTCTTC
- few TRBJ2-3 TRBV4-2 CASSRPGLQTRSAGTDTQYF TGTGCCAGCAGCCGGCCCGGCCTCCAGACTAGATCAGCGGGTACAGATACGCAGTATTTT
- few TRBJ1-1 TRBV29-1 CSAWTGGRTEAFF TGCAGCGCCTGGACCGGTGGCAGGACTGAAGCTTTCTTT
- few TRBJ2-5 TRBV6-6 CASSYSRETQYF TGTGCCAGCAGTTACTCCCGCGAGACCCAGTACTTC
- few TRBJ1-2 TRBV10-3 CAISEQSYGYTF TGTGCCATCAGTGAACAGAGCTATGGCTACACCTTC
- - TRBJ1-4 TRBV7-8 CASSSRSLTTNEKLFF TGTGCCAGCAGCTCACGGAGCCTGACAACTAATGAAAAACTGTTTTTT
TRBD2 - TRBJ2-1 TRBV2 CASSENTSGFYEQFF TGTGCCAGCAGTGAAAACACTAGCGGGTTCTATGAGCAGTTCTTC
TRBD2 - TRBJ2-5 TRBV11-2 CASSLGGGETQYF TGTGCCAGCAGCTTAGGGGGAGGGGAGACCCAGTACTTC
- - TRBJ2-3 TRBV11-2 CASSLVWDTQYF TGTGCCAGCAGCTTAGTCTGGGATACGCAGTATTTT
- - TRBJ2-3 TRBV12-5 CASGPLADTQYF TGTGCTAGTGGCCCACTAGCAGATACGCAGTATTTT
- - TRBJ2-2 TRBV9 CASSVGSLAGELFF TGTGCCAGCAGCGTAGGCTCCCTGGCCGGGGAGCTGTTTTTT
- few TRBJ1-3 TRBV29-1 CSVVFVSGNTIYF TGCAGCGTTGTTTTTGTCTCTGGAAACACCATATATTTT
- - TRBJ2-6 TRBV5-1 CASSDQTEVSSGANVLTF TGCGCCAGCAGCGACCAGACAGAAGTAAGCTCTGGGGCCAACGTCCTGACTTTC
- few TRBJ1-2 TRBV29-1 CSVEQVDRNF TGCAGCGTTGAACAAGTTGACAGAAACTTC
- few TRBJ1-3 TRBV11-3 CASSLGGENTIYF TGTGCCAGCAGCTTAGGGGGAGAAAACACCATATATTTT
TRBD2 few TRBJ2-1 TRBV30 CAWSVRLAGEHEQFF TGTGCCTGGAGTGTACGGCTAGCGGGAGAGCATGAGCAGTTCTTC
TRBD1 - TRBJ2-7 TRBV11-2 CASSLLGQGREQYF TGTGCCAGCAGCTTACTGGGACAGGGGCGCGAGCAGTACTTC
- - TRBJ2-1 TRBV11-2 CASRYRPYEQFF TGTGCCAGCAGGTACCGCCCTTATGAGCAGTTCTTC
TRBD2 few TRBJ2-3 TRBV18 CASSPRTSGNGDTQYF TGTGCCAGCTCACCGAGGACTAGCGGGAACGGGGATACGCAGTATTTT
TRBD1 - TRBJ1-1 TRBV13 CASSLTIPRDRGTEAFF TGTGCCAGCAGCCTCACTATCCCCCGGGACAGGGGCACTGAAGCTTTCTTT
TRBD2 few TRBJ2-5 TRBV25-1 CASSETGGHKETQYF TGTGCCAGCAGTGAGACGGGAGGCCACAAAGAGACCCAGTACTTC
- - TRBJ2-7 TRBV28 CASSPQGPGSYEQYF TGTGCCAGCAGCCCTCAAGGACCTGGGAGCTACGAGCAGTACTTC
- - TRBJ1-5 TRBV15 CATSRERYSNQPQHF TGTGCCACCAGCAGAGAAAGGTATAGCAATCAGCCCCAGCATTTT
- - TRBJ2-3 TRBV6-6 CASSYDQNTQYF TGTGCCAGCAGTTACGATCAGAATACGCAGTATTTT
TRBD2 many TRBJ2-5 TRBV14 CASSPRLAGSETQYF TGTGCCAGCAGCCCGAGACTAGCGGGAAGCGAGACCCAGTACTTC
TRBD1 - TRBJ1-4 TRBV15 CATHRGIGEKLFF TGTGCCACGCACAGGGGGATCGGGGAAAAACTGTTTTTT
TRBD2 - TRBJ2-1 TRBV7-9 CASSFGGLAGVSSYNEQFF TGTGCCAGCAGCTTCGGGGGACTAGCGGGTGTAAGCTCCTACAATGAGCAGTTCTTC